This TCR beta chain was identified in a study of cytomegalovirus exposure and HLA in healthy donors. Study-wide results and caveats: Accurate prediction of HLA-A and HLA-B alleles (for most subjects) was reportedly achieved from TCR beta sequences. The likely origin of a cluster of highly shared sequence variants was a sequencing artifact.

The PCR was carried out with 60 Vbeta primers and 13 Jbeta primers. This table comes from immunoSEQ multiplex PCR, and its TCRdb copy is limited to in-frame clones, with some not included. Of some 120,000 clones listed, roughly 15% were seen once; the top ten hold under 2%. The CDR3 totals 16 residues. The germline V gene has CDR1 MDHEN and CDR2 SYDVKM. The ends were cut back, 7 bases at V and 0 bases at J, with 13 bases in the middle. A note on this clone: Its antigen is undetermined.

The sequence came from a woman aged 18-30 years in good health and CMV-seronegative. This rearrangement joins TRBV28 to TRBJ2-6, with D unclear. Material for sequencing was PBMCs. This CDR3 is CASNWNRHSGANVLTF. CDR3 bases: TGTGCCAGCAACTGGAACAGACACTCTGGGGCCAACGTCCTGACTTTC.